The rows below give T cell receptor beta chains drawn from one sample of a study of T cell repertoires in aging, cancer and after chemotherapy. TCRdb re-called the multiplex PCR reads with MiXCR, one entry per CDR3 protein. The sample lists around 2,700 distinct CDR3 sequences; around 25% were seen once. Sequenced: blood. The source is a human donor with a solid tumor. Both conserved end residues are part of each CDR3. The D gene is left open where the match is weak. Size is stated for part of the rows, as once, few or many counts, or as a class when the clone is expanded.

size	V	D	length	J	CDR3	DNA
-	TRBV4-2	TRBD2	17	TRBJ2-1	CASSQDSGGSSYNEQFF	TGTGCCAGCAGCCAAGATTCCGGCGGGAGCTCCTACAATGAGCAGTTCTTC
medium-sized	TRBV6-2/TRBV6-3	TRBD2	16	TRBJ2-7	CASSQTPSGRVYEQYF	TGTGCCAGCAGTCAGACTCCTAGCGGGAGGGTCTACGAGCAGTACTTC
few	TRBV7-9	-	16	TRBJ2-1	CASTERGALKANEQFF	TGTGCCAGCACCGAAAGAGGAGCCCTTAAGGCGAATGAGCAGTTCTTC
-	TRBV20-1	-	14	TRBJ1-5	CSARSGFSNQPQHF	TGCAGTGCTAGAAGCGGCTTTAGCAATCAGCCCCAGCATTTT
medium-sized	TRBV7-6	TRBD2	14	TRBJ2-7	CASSASGRAYEQYF	TGTGCCAGCAGCGCTAGCGGGAGGGCCTACGAGCAGTACTTC
medium-sized	TRBV5-4	-	15	TRBJ1-2	CASSLQGVAIYGYTF	TGTGCCAGCAGCCTTCAAGGGGTGGCGATCTATGGCTACACCTTC
-	TRBV7-2	-	15	TRBJ2-5	CASSLNRAGGETQYF	TGTGCCAGCAGCTTAAACAGGGCCGGGGGCGAGACCCAGTACTTC
medium-sized	TRBV6-4	-	15	TRBJ2-7	CASTLLGGGSYEQYF	TGTGCCAGCACTCTCCTGGGGGGCGGCTCCTACGAGCAGTACTTC
medium-sized	TRBV6-5	-	13	TRBJ1-2	CASSSAGLYGYTF	TGTGCCAGCAGTTCTGCAGGGCTCTATGGCTACACCTTC
medium-sized	TRBV6-1	TRBD1	16	TRBJ1-5	CASRPQGARSNQPQHF	TGTGCCAGCAGACCTCAGGGGGCAAGGAGCAATCAGCCCCAGCATTTT
medium-sized	TRBV7-6	TRBD1	15	TRBJ2-1	CASSVGTGSYNEQFF	TGTGCCAGCAGCGTAGGGACAGGGTCCTACAATGAGCAGTTCTTC
-	TRBV6-5	TRBD1	15	TRBJ2-1	CASSSRTGGRDEQFF	TGTGCCAGCAGTTCCCGGACAGGGGGCAGGGATGAGCAGTTCTTC
medium-sized	TRBV20-1	-	16	TRBJ2-1	CRAQGERTFSYNEQFF	TGCAGGGCACAAGGCGAGCGAACCTTCTCCTACAATGAGCAGTTCTTC
-	TRBV11-2	-	12	TRBJ1-1	CASSLEQIEAFF	TGTGCCAGCAGCTTAGAACAGATAGAAGCTTTCTTT
medium-sized	TRBV20-1	TRBD2	14	TRBJ2-1	CSAPGLAGRNEQFF	TGCAGTGCCCCCGGACTAGCGGGACGCAATGAGCAGTTCTTC
-	TRBV7-2	-	14	TRBJ2-7	CASSPGQSAVQQYF	TGTGCCAGCAGCCCCGGACAGAGTGCCGTCCAGCAGTACTTC
medium-sized	TRBV5-1	-	16	TRBJ2-2	CASSSRQNANTGELFF	TGCGCCAGCAGCTCCCGACAGAACGCGAACACCGGGGAGCTGTTTTTT
medium-sized	TRBV6-2/TRBV6-3	-	14	TRBJ2-7	CASTPTQPSYEQYF	TGTGCCAGCACCCCTACCCAGCCGAGCTACGAGCAGTACTTC
-	TRBV11-2	TRBD2	12	TRBJ2-3	CASSSTSGIRYF	TGTGCCAGCAGCTCCACTAGCGGGATAAGGTATTTT
-	TRBV19	TRBD2	16	TRBJ2-2	CASTRGGGWGTGELFF	TGTGCCAGTACCCGGGGGGGGGGCTGGGGCACCGGGGAGCTGTTTTTT
-	TRBV4-3	-	15	TRBJ2-7	CASSLLAASSYEQYF	TGCGCCAGCAGCCTTCTAGCCGCGAGCTCCTACGAGCAGTACTTC
medium-sized	TRBV10-3	-	13	TRBJ1-2	CAISETGRYGYTF	TGTGCCATCAGTGAGACAGGGCGGTATGGCTACACCTTC
medium-sized	TRBV6-5	-	16	TRBJ1-3	CASSYSSRSSGNTIYF	TGTGCCAGCAGTTACTCCTCCAGGAGCTCTGGAAACACCATATATTTT
medium-sized	TRBV6-6	-	13	TRBJ2-7	CASSYEGRYEQYF	TGTGCCAGCAGTTACGAGGGGCGCTACGAGCAGTACTTC
medium-sized	TRBV6-6	-	15	TRBJ2-1	CASSYEDSRYNEQFF	TGTGCCAGCAGTTACGAGGACTCTCGATACAATGAGCAGTTCTTC
medium-sized	TRBV6-5	TRBD2	16	TRBJ2-7	CASSSPRLAGGNEQYF	TGTGCCAGCAGTTCCCCGAGACTAGCGGGAGGGAACGAGCAGTACTTC
large	TRBV19	-	14	TRBJ2-1	CASRSTLLTNEQFF	TGTGCCAGTAGGTCTACACTCCTGACCAATGAGCAGTTCTTC
medium-sized	TRBV6-5	-	16	TRBJ1-2	CASSYSTAVANYGYTF	TGTGCCAGCAGTTACTCGACGGCAGTCGCTAACTATGGCTACACCTTC
-	TRBV7-9	-	14	TRBJ1-5	CASSLLGANQPQHF	TGTGCCAGCAGCTTACTCGGGGCAAATCAGCCCCAGCATTTT
medium-sized	TRBV20-1	-	15	TRBJ2-1	CSATYFRGVDNEQFF	TGCAGTGCCACCTACTTTCGCGGGGTAGACAATGAGCAGTTCTTC
medium-sized	TRBV5-5	TRBD1	15	TRBJ2-7	CASSLTDRGPYEQYF	TGTGCCAGCAGCTTGACGGACAGGGGCCCCTACGAGCAGTACTTC
-	TRBV29-1	TRBD1	13	TRBJ2-1	CSGGVQGAHEQFF	TGCAGCGGGGGGGTGCAGGGGGCGCATGAGCAGTTCTTC